A single sample gave rise to the 18 T cell receptor beta chains below, sequenced in a study of shared T cell receptors in the human thymus. The method was immunoSEQ multiplex PCR; TCRdb's version includes in-frame clones alone and lacks a portion of them. The table records roughly 560,000 clones, around 78% of them present only once. The same specimen was also included in a second study, on human thymus T cells.

Source material: thymocytes. These receptors originate from a boy under two years old with a congenital heart defect.

The chain uses TRBV11-3 and TRBJ2-1; 9 bases align to TRBD2. Trimming took 0 bases from V and 9 from J; bases not matched to a gene: 12. The CDR3 runs to 17 residues. Germline V gene sequence: CDR1 SGHNT, CDR2 YENEEA. CDR3 loop: CASSLEVVNSGRSEQFF. The CDR3 region has the DNA TGTGCCAGCAGCTTAGAAGTAGTAAACAGCGGGAGGTCTGAGCAGTTCTTC.

The V gene is TRBV5-1, the J gene TRBJ2-3; TRBD2 is a possible D gene (6 bases). Trimming left V 1 base short and J 6 bases short, with 9 bases between. CDR1 SGHRS and CDR2 YFSETQ come from the germline V gene. The CDR3 is 13 amino acids. CDR3 sequence reads: CASSLTGVDTQYF. Here the CDR3 DNA reads TGCGCCAGCAGCTTGACGGGAGTTGATACGCAGTATTTT.

This clone was seen a handful of times. This sequence joins TRBV7-2 and TRBJ2-5, with D perhaps matching TRBD2 (6 bases). V lost 3 bases and J 1 base, leaving 12 bases between the germline ends. The CDR3 extends over 15 amino acids. Looked up from germline, CDR1 is SGHTA and CDR2 is FQGNSA. The CDR3 reads CASSLGGGLQETQYF. The DNA for the CDR3 is TGTGCCAGCAGCTTGGGGGGAGGCCTCCAAGAGACCCAGTACTTC.

This sequence joins TRBV7-9 and TRBJ2-4; 10 positions match TRBD2. Germline V lookup: CDR1 SEHNR, CDR2 FQNEAQ (reference sequence). J gave up 2 bases and V 3 bases, and 10 bases lay outside the gene matches. The CDR3 is 18 residues long. The CDR3 is CASSFIAGTSVPKNIQYF. In DNA form, the CDR3 reads TGTGCCAGCAGCTTTATAGCCGGGACTAGCGTCCCCAAAAACATTCAGTACTTC.

This chain connects TRBV7-2 to TRBJ2-7, with 9 bases matching TRBD2. The V and J ends lost 3 bases and 5 bases, in that order; junction bases with no gene match: 17. The CDR3 loop spans 18 amino acids. Germline lookup yields CDR1 SGHTA and CDR2 FQGNSA. The CDR3 nucleotides read TGTGCCAGCAGCTTTGACAGGGTTGTACTAGCGGGTGAACACGAGCAGTACTTC. Protein product: CASSFDRVVLAGEHEQYF. Using reference TRBV7-2 and TRBJ2-7 for the parts outside the CDR3, the full variable domain is GAGVSQSPSNKVTEKGKDVELRCDPISGHTALYWYRQSLGQGLEFLIYFQGNSAPDKSGLPSDRFSAERTGGSVSTLTIQRTQQEDSAVYLCASSFDRVVLAGEHEQYFGPGTRLTVT.

V usage is TRBV6-1 and J usage is TRBJ2-1; 7 positions agree with TRBD2. The CDR3 covers 14 residues. V lost 1 base and J lost 5; bases outside the gene matches: 2. Germline V gives CDR1 MNHNS, CDR2 SASEGT. CDR3 sequence: CASSEDAGDNEQFF. The CDR3 DNA sequence: TGTGCCAGCAGTGAAGACGCGGGAGACAATGAGCAGTTCTTC.

The chain recombines TRBV5-6 with TRBJ2-4; 8 bases fit TRBD1. The V segment lost 4 bases and the J segment 0 bases; nucleotides outside the gene matches: 15. This CDR3 is built from 19 residues. CDR1 is SGHDT, CDR2 YYEEEE, per germline. The CDR3 loop reads CASSGGGQASKLAKNIQYF. The CDR3 DNA is TGTGCCAGCAGCGGAGGGGGACAGGCCTCAAAGTTAGCCAAAAACATTCAGTACTTC.

The chain recombines TRBV2 with TRBJ1-1, with D possibly being TRBD1 (6 bases). V lost 6 bases, J lost 6 bases, and 11 bases lay in between. CDR3 length: 12 residues. From germline, CDR1 is SNHLY and CDR2 FYNNEI. This chain's CDR3 is CASRYRVPEAFF. CDR3 sequence (DNA): TGTGCCAGCAGGTACAGGGTCCCTGAAGCTTTCTTT. The full variable domain, rest sourced from reference TRBV2 and TRBJ1-1, is EPEVTQTPSHQVTQMGQEVILRCVPISNHLYFYWYRQILGQKVEFLVSFYNNEISEKSEIFDDQFSVERPDGSNFTLKIRSTKLEDSAMYFCASRYRVPEAFFGQGTRLTVV.

V and J are TRBV4-3 and TRBJ2-1, with a tentative D call TRBD2 (5 bases). This CDR3 region has 19 residues. The V gene's germline CDR1 is LGHNA and CDR2 YSLEER. V was clipped by 0 bases and J by 0 bases, with 18 bases between them. The CDR3: CASSQDSCLAGPSYNEQFF. In DNA, the CDR3 is TGCGCCAGCAGCCAAGATAGTTGCCTAGCCGGACCCTCCTACAATGAGCAGTTCTTC.

The V call is TRBV7-3, the J call TRBJ2-7; 10 nucleotides line up with TRBD2. Germline V gives CDR1 SGHTA, CDR2 FQGTGA. CDR3 length: 14 residues. V was pared by 5 bases and J by 5 bases, with 6 bases of the junction left unmatched. CDR3 region: CASSPSGRGHEQYF. The CDR3 DNA reads as TGTGCCAGCAGCCCTAGCGGGAGAGGCCACGAGCAGTACTTC. Full variable domain (missing parts from reference TRBV7-3 and TRBJ2-7): GAGVSQTPSNKVTEKGKYVELRCDPISGHTALYWYRQSLGQGPEFLIYFQGTGAADDSGLPNDRFFAVRPEGSVSTLKIQRTERGDSAVYLCASSPSGRGHEQYFGPGTRLTVT.

This clone was detected a few times. The chain has TRBV7-2 and TRBJ2-7; 10 bases align to TRBD1. From germline, CDR1 is SGHTA and CDR2 FQGNSA. The CDR3 length is 15 residues. Trimming at V came to 0 bases and at J to 5 bases, leaving 4 bases not matched to a gene. The CDR3 DNA reads as TGTGCCAGCAGCTTAGCGAGGACAGGGGGTCACGAGCAGTACTTC. It yields the protein CASSLARTGGHEQYF.

There are a few counts of this clone. The genes are TRBV19 and TRBJ1-2, with 12 bases that match TRBD1. This CDR3 spans 15 amino acids. J lost 7 bases, V lost 3 bases, and 6 bases had no gene match. Germline-derived CDR1 and CDR2 are LNHDA and SQIVND (reference sequence). CDR3 in DNA: TGTGCCAGTAGTATTTTGGGACAGGGGGCATCTGGCTACACCTTC. Translated, it gives CASSILGQGASGYTF.

This chain uses TRBV7-9 with TRBJ2-7, with 7 bases that match TRBD2. After removal of 5 bases from V and 0 bases from J, the junction contained 7 bases not matched to a gene. CDR1 and CDR2 (germline): SEHNR, FQNEAQ (reference sequence). CDR3 length: 15 amino acids. CDR3 nucleotides: TGTGCCAGCAGCGGGCCTAGCGGCAGCTCCTACGAGCAGTACTTC. It translates to CASSGPSGSSYEQYF.

J is TRBJ2-3 and V is TRBV28; possible D gene TRBD2, 6 bases. The CDR3 totals 13 residues. Germline lookup yields CDR1 MDHEN and CDR2 SYDVKM. Trimming shortened V by 11 bases and J by 1 base, and 13 bases separated the two germline ends. CDR3 sequence reads: CAGGWGRTDTQYF. CDR3 coding DNA: TGTGCCGGGGGGTGGGGCCGCACAGATACGCAGTATTTT.

V gene TRBV27 combines with J gene TRBJ2-5, with D tentatively TRBD2 (5 bases). Trimming cost V 2 bases and J 4 bases, with 5 bases left between them. Germline CDR1 and CDR2: MNHEY and SMNVEV (reference sequence). This CDR3 has 12 residues. The CDR3 DNA follows: TGTGCCAGCAGTTTAAGCGGAGAGACCCAGTACTTC. This gives the protein CASSLSGETQYF.

This clone was seen a handful of times. The rearrangement joins TRBV27 to TRBJ2-3; TRBD2 is a possible D gene (5 bases). This CDR3 is 14 amino acids long. Trimming left V 7 bases short and J 3 bases short, with 14 bases between. Germline assignment: CDR1 MNHEY and CDR2 SMNVEV (reference sequence). The CDR3 DNA sequence: TGTGCCAGCACCCCTAGCAAGCCTACAGATACGCAGTATTTT. Encoded protein: CASTPSKPTDTQYF.

The chain combines TRBV6-1 with TRBJ2-4, with 12 bases fitting TRBD1. Trimming cost V 2 bases and J 8 bases; bases outside gene matches: 4. This CDR3 spans 15 amino acids. Germline V lookup: CDR1 MNHNS, CDR2 SASEGT. The chain's CDR3 is CASSERDRGQDIQYF. In DNA, the CDR3 is TGTGCCAGCAGTGAAAGGGACAGGGGGCAGGACATTCAGTACTTC.

This clone was seen just once. The genes are TRBV4-2 and TRBJ2-7, with TRBD2 identical over 7 bases. V trimming: 0 bases; J trimming: 4 bases; junction bases outside the gene matches: 15. Germline V gene data show CDR1 as LGHNA and CDR2 as YNFKEQ. The CDR3 length is 18 residues. CDR3 protein: CASSQDRSGGLQRYEQYF. The CDR3, as DNA: TGTGCCAGCAGCCAAGATCGGTCGGGGGGTTTACAGAGGTACGAGCAGTACTTC.